This is a list of T cell receptor beta chains from one sample in a study of blood T cell repertoires in COVID-19. The repertoire was sequenced with immunoSEQ multiplex PCR; TCRdb's copy has only in-frame clones and lacks some. The sample records about 96,000 clones, roughly 84% being singletons. The sequencing sample was made of peripheral blood. These receptors all stem from an older woman with acute or convalescent COVID-19. Each CDR3 is given with its conserved first and last residue. The D gene is left open where the match is weak. Not all rows give a size; the values are once, few, many and, for expanded clones, a class.

15	TRBD1	TRBV5-4	TRBJ2-7	-	TGTGCCAGCAGCTTCTCAGCGACAGGGGGGCCCGAGCAGTACTTC	CASSFSATGGPEQYF
14	TRBD1	TRBV11-2	TRBJ1-1	-	TGTGCCAGCAGCTTGGGACAGGGGAGCACTGAAGCTTTCTTT	CASSLGQGSTEAFF
16	-	TRBV21-1	TRBJ2-7	-	TGTGCCAGCATGCTTCAACACAGCACATTCTACTACGAGCAGTACTTC	CASMLQHSTFYYEQYF
15	-	TRBV19	TRBJ1-6	-	TGTGCCAGTACCCCAGGTAACGCCTATAATTCACCCCTCCACTTT	CASTPGNAYNSPLHF
14	TRBD1	TRBV9	TRBJ1-5	-	TGTGCCAGCAGCGGCGAAACAGGGGGCCAGCCCCAGCATTTT	CASSGETGGQPQHF
15	-	TRBV5-5	TRBJ1-5	once	TGTGCCAGCAGCTTCGGGGGGGTTTTAAAACAGCCCCAGCATTTT	CASSFGGVLKQPQHF
15	TRBD2	TRBV4-3	TRBJ2-5	-	TGCGCCAGCAGCCAAGGAGGGAGGGGAGTGGAGACCCAGTACTTC	CASSQGGRGVETQYF
14	TRBD1	TRBV29-1	TRBJ1-5	-	TGCAGCGTGGCGACAGGGAGTAGCAATCAGCCCCAGCATTTT	CSVATGSSNQPQHF
16	TRBD2	TRBV15	TRBJ2-1	-	TGTGCCACCAGCAGAGATGGGCGGGGGTCCTACAATGAGCAGTTCTTC	CATSRDGRGSYNEQFF
16	-	TRBV11-2	TRBJ1-6	-	TGTGCCAGCAGTAGACCCGGGAGGCAGTTAAGGTCACCCCTCCACTTT	CASSRPGRQLRSPLHF
16	-	TRBV5-1	TRBJ2-2	-	TGCGCCAGCAGCCCGGTGGGGGGAGCGAACACCGGGGAGCTGTTTTTT	CASSPVGGANTGELFF
12	-	TRBV6-1	TRBJ2-7	-	TGTGCCAGCAGGATATCTGAGTACGAGCAGTACTTC	CASRISEYEQYF
12	-	TRBV6-2/TRBV6-3	TRBJ1-3	-	TGTGCCAGCAGTAAGGCGGGTACCACCATATATTTT	CASSKAGTTIYF
15	-	TRBV5-4	TRBJ1-1	-	TGTGCCAGCAGCTTGGCCCCACAGGGAAGCACTGAAGCTTTCTTT	CASSLAPQGSTEAFF
16	TRBD1	TRBV2	TRBJ1-6	-	TGTGCCAGCTCAACCGAAGGACAGGGTCTAAATTCACCCCTCCACTTT	CASSTEGQGLNSPLHF
16	-	TRBV4-1	TRBJ1-5	-	TGCGCCAGCAGCCACGCCCGGGGTCTGAGCAATCAGCCCCAGCATTTT	CASSHARGLSNQPQHF
11	TRBD1	TRBV20-1	TRBJ1-1	-	TGCAGTGCTAGCGGCAGGGGGGAAGCTTTCTTT	CSASGRGEAFF
14	-	TRBV10-1	TRBJ2-2	-	TGCGCCAGCAGTGAGTACAAACACACCGGGGAGCTGTTTTTT	CASSEYKHTGELFF
15	-	TRBV6-6	TRBJ1-6	-	TGTGCCAGCACCCCCAGGGGAGAGGCCTATTTACCCCTCCACTTT	CASTPRGEAYLPLHF
14	-	TRBV3-1/TRBV3-2	TRBJ1-2	-	TGTGCCAGCAGCCAAGACCCCAGGGTCGACGGCTACACCTTC	CASSQDPRVDGYTF
12	-	TRBV5-6	TRBJ1-2	few	TGTGCCAGCAGCCAGTCAAGCTATGGCTACACCTTC	CASSQSSYGYTF
15	-	TRBV7-6	TRBJ1-6	few	TGTGCCAGCAGCTTAGCTGGGGCAGGGAATTCACCCCTCCACTTT	CASSLAGAGNSPLHF
14	TRBD1	TRBV5-5	TRBJ1-5	few	TGTGCCAGCAGCCGAACAGGGGACAATCAGCCCCAGCATTTT	CASSRTGDNQPQHF
15	-	TRBV19	TRBJ2-5	-	TGTGCCAGTAGTATAGATAATGGAGCAGGGGAGACCCAGTACTTC	CASSIDNGAGETQYF
13	-	TRBV5-4	TRBJ2-1	-	TGTGCCAGCAGCCCAGAGGAATACAATGAGCAGTTCTTC	CASSPEEYNEQFF
16	TRBD1	TRBV6-1	TRBJ2-3	-	TGTGCCAGCAGTGTAAGGACAGGGACTAGCACAGATACGCAGTATTTT	CASSVRTGTSTDTQYF
15	TRBD1	TRBV19	TRBJ1-5	-	TGTGCCAGTAGCCGCGGACAGGGAAGGAATCAGCCCCAGCATTTT	CASSRGQGRNQPQHF
13	-	TRBV19	TRBJ2-7	-	TGTGCCACCAAGTCGACGACATCCTACGAGCAGTACTTC	CATKSTTSYEQYF
13	TRBD1	TRBV6-2/TRBV6-3	TRBJ1-5	-	TGTGCCAGCAGTGGGACAGGGGTTCAGCCCCAGCATTTT	CASSGTGVQPQHF
13	-	TRBV18	TRBJ2-5	-	TGTGCCAGCTCCCGACATAAAGAAGAGACCCAGTACTTC	CASSRHKEETQYF
15	-	TRBV6-5	TRBJ1-4	-	TGTGCCAGCAGTTACTCTTGGCGGGGTAATGAAAAACTGTTTTTT	CASSYSWRGNEKLFF
15	TRBD1	TRBV7-2	TRBJ2-7	-	TGTGCCAGCAGCCCGGACAGGGGGCAAATCTACGAGCAGTACTTC	CASSPDRGQIYEQYF
15	TRBD1	TRBV5-1	TRBJ1-1	-	TGCGCCAGCAGCCCCGGGACAGCCATGAACACTGAAGCTTTCTTT	CASSPGTAMNTEAFF
14	-	TRBV3-1/TRBV3-2	TRBJ1-2	-	TGTGCCAGCAGCCAAGACGGGGCTAACTATGGCTACACCTTC	CASSQDGANYGYTF
11	-	TRBV29-1	TRBJ1-1	-	TGCAGCGTTGAAGTCGGATCCGGGGCTTTCTTT	CSVEVGSGAFF
15	TRBD2	TRBV6-1	TRBJ2-3	-	TGTGCCAGCAGTGATGTAGCGGGGGGACGAGATACGCAGTATTTT	CASSDVAGGRDTQYF
16	TRBD1	TRBV5-1	TRBJ1-1	-	TGCGCCAGCAGCCCACGGACAGGGCCCTTGAACACTGAAGCTTTCTTT	CASSPRTGPLNTEAFF
12	-	TRBV7-9	TRBJ1-2	-	TGTGCCAGCAGCCCGGACACCTATGGCTACACCTTC	CASSPDTYGYTF
15	TRBD1	TRBV2	TRBJ2-3	-	TGTGCCAGCACCGCGGACAGGGGGTTCACAGATACGCAGTATTTT	CASTADRGFTDTQYF
14	-	TRBV6-1	TRBJ1-5	-	TGTGCCAGCAGTGAAGGGCAGGGGTATCAGCCCCAGCATTTT	CASSEGQGYQPQHF
17	TRBD1	TRBV4-2	TRBJ1-4	-	TGTGCCAGTACGGTGAGAGGGGGCGGATATTTGCGGGAAAAACTGTTTTTT	CASTVRGGGYLREKLFF
15	-	TRBV2	TRBJ2-6	-	TGTGCCAGCAGTGAGGGAGATTCTGGGGCCAACGTCCTGACTTTC	CASSEGDSGANVLTF
13	-	TRBV19	TRBJ1-2	-	TGTGCCAGTAGTCTAAGACAGACCTATGGCTACACCTTC	CASSLRQTYGYTF
13	-	TRBV19	TRBJ1-2	-	TGTGCCAGTAGTCTGCGGGATGGGTATGGCTACACCTTC	CASSLRDGYGYTF
15	TRBD1	TRBV5-4	TRBJ1-3	-	TGTGCCAGCAGTCCTGGGACAGGGGCAAAAAACACCATATATTTT	CASSPGTGAKNTIYF
14	-	TRBV6-5	TRBJ1-6	-	TGTGCCAGCAGTCGGGGATTTAAAAATTCACCCCTCCACTTT	CASSRGFKNSPLHF
15	TRBD1	TRBV5-1	TRBJ2-5	-	TGCGCCAGCAGCTACGGACAGGGGGCACACAGAACCCAGTACTTC	CASSYGQGAHRTQYF
15	TRBD2	TRBV9	TRBJ2-5	-	TGTGCCAGCAGCGTCGGGACTACTATGCAAGAGACCCAGTACTTC	CASSVGTTMQETQYF
16	TRBD1	TRBV3-1/TRBV3-2	TRBJ2-5	-	TGTGCCAGCAGCCAAGTCTGGGACAGGCTATCAGAGACCCAGTACTTC	CASSQVWDRLSETQYF
13	-	TRBV24-1	TRBJ2-2	-	TGTGCCACCAGTGGACAGTACCCCGGGGAGCTGTTTTTT	CATSGQYPGELFF
15	TRBD2	TRBV7-9	TRBJ2-2	-	TGTGCCAGCAGTCCTTTAGCGGGTTCGTCCGGGGAGCTGTTTTTT	CASSPLAGSSGELFF